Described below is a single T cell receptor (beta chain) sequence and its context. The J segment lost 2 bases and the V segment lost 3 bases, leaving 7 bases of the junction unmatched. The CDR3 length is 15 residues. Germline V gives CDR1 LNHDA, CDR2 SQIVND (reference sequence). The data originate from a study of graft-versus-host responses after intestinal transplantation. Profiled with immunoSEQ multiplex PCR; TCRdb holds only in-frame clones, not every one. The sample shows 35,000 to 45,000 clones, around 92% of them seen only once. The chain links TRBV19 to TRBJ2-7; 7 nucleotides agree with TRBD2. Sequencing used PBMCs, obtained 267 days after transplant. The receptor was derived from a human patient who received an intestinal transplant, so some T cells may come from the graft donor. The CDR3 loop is CASSIRLAYAYEQYF. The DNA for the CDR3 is TGTGCCAGTAGTATTAGACTAGCTTATGCCTACGAGCAGTACTTC.